The 16 T cell receptor beta chains given below trace back to one sample, sequenced in a study of blood T cell repertoires in COVID-19. The repertoire was sequenced with immunoSEQ multiplex PCR; TCRdb's copy has only in-frame clones and lacks some. The sample holds 320,000 or so clones, roughly 85% seen once. Sequencing was performed on PBMCs or T cells enriched from blood (not recorded which). The receptors originated from a woman aged 25 to 39 who had been exposed to COVID-19.

This clone was picked up a small number of times. The chain couples TRBV7-9 to TRBJ2-3, with 9 bases identical to TRBD2. V lost 6 bases and J lost 5; bases outside the gene matches: 12. The germline V gene has CDR1 SEHNR and CDR2 FQNEAQ (reference sequence). The CDR3 runs to 16 residues. CDR3 protein: CASSFSSGRYGDTQYF. Here the CDR3 DNA reads TGTGCCAGCAGTTTCAGCAGCGGGAGGTACGGAGATACGCAGTATTTT.

The rearrangement uses TRBV5-1 and TRBJ2-7, with D possibly matching TRBD2 (6 bases). The CDR3 contains 14 residues. Germline loops: CDR1 SGHRS, CDR2 YFSETQ. Trimming stripped 5 bases from V and 6 bases from J, with 18 bases between. CDR3 region: CASRPTGGAFEQYF. The CDR3, as DNA: TGCGCCAGCAGACCTACCGGAGGGGCTTTCGAGCAGTACTTC. The full variable domain, its missing parts supplied by reference TRBV5-1 and TRBJ2-7, is KAGVTQTPRYLIKTRGQQVTLSCSPISGHRSVSWYQQTPGQGLQFLFEYFSETQRNKGNFPGRFSGRQFSNSRSEMNVSTLELGDSALYLCASRPTGGAFEQYFGPGTRLTVT.

This rearrangement joins TRBV28 to TRBJ1-2; D might be TRBD1 (6 bases). The V and J ends lost 6 bases and 4 bases respectively, with 12 bases between them. The germline V gene has CDR1 MDHEN and CDR2 SYDVKM. The CDR3 totals 13 residues. The CDR3 nucleotides are TGTGCCAGCAGATCCGGGACACCCTATGGCTACACCTTC. It encodes CASRSGTPYGYTF.

CDR3: CASSQEIGTEPTYEQYF. The CDR3 nucleotides are TGCGCCAGCAGCCAAGAAATCGGGACAGAGCCGACCTACGAGCAGTACTTC. The chain has TRBV4-1 and TRBJ2-7; 7 positions agree with TRBD1. V shed 0 bases, J shed 2 bases, and the junction held 10 bases outside the gene matches. The V gene's germline CDR1 is MGHRA and CDR2 YSYEKL. The CDR3 sequence is 17 residues long.

This clone has a single count. This sequence joins TRBV19 and TRBJ2-1; D possibly corresponds to TRBD1 (6 bases). Germline CDR1 LNHDA, CDR2 SQIVND (reference sequence). This CDR3 spans 14 amino acids. The CDR3 loop is CAPSGVKSYNEQFF. For the CDR3, the DNA is TGTGCTCCCTCAGGGGTCAAATCATACAATGAGCAGTTCTTC.

This clone has just a few counts. CDR3 residues: CSVKTGEVYEQYF. The DNA of the CDR3 is TGCAGCGTAAAGACAGGGGAGGTGTACGAGCAGTACTTC. The chain combines TRBV29-1 with TRBJ2-7, with 8 bases fitting TRBD1. V was pared by 6 bases and J by 4 bases, with 8 bases of the junction left unmatched. This CDR3 has 13 amino acids. CDR1 is SQVTM, CDR2 ANQGSEA, per germline.

This clone was recorded a few times. The CDR3: CASLTGSGGYGYTF. The CDR3 DNA follows: TGTGCCAGCCTAACAGGGTCGGGTGGCTATGGCTACACCTTC. The chain carries TRBV10-3 and TRBJ1-2, with D perhaps matching TRBD1 (6 bases). Germline V CDR1 and CDR2: ENHRY, SYGVKD. V was shortened by 10 bases and J by 4 bases, with 19 bases between the two germline ends. This CDR3 comprises 14 residues.

The genes are TRBV7-6 and TRBJ2-7; 7 bases map to TRBD2. The CDR3 is made up of 16 amino acids. Per germline, CDR1 SGHVS and CDR2 FNYEAQ. Trimming removed 4 bases from V and 1 base from J; junction bases left unmatched: 10. The CDR3 DNA reads TGTGCCAGCAGCTCCCGATGGCAGCGGGATTCCTACGAGCAGTACTTC. This encodes CASSSRWQRDSYEQYF.

The genes are TRBV4-2 and TRBJ2-3, with 7 bases lining up with TRBD2. The J segment lost 4 bases and the V segment lost 4 bases, leaving 11 bases of the junction unmatched. The CDR3 covers 16 residues. Germline V gene sequence: CDR1 LGHNA, CDR2 YNFKEQ. CDR3 in amino acids: CASSPDATSTPDTQYF. CDR3 nucleotide sequence: TGTGCCAGCAGCCCCGACGCGACTAGCACGCCAGATACGCAGTATTTT.

This clone was seen a few times. The rearrangement links TRBV6-5 to TRBJ2-7, with a weak D call TRBD2 (6 bases). Trimming pared 8 bases from V and 12 bases from J, leaving 14 bases between. Germline V gene sequence: CDR1 MNHEY, CDR2 SVGAGI. The CDR3 contains 10 residues. Written as DNA, the CDR3 is TGTGCCAGCGAACGGGAGCTGGTGTACTTC. This translates into CASERELVYF.

The V gene is TRBV7-2, the J gene TRBJ2-7; D may be TRBD1 (6 bases). The CDR3 consists of 15 residues. V shed 5 bases and J shed 2 bases, with 16 bases lying between them. Per germline, CDR1 SGHTA and CDR2 FQGNSA. DNA of the CDR3: TGTGCCAGCAGCCCCGACCCAACAGGGACCTACGAGCAGTACTTC. This codes for CASSPDPTGTYEQYF.

A few counts support this clone. The J gene is TRBJ2-6, the V gene TRBV9; the match to TRBD2 covers 12 bases. Trimming took 8 bases from V and 1 from J; bases not matched to a gene: 10. Germline CDR1 and CDR2: SGDLS and YYNGEE. The CDR3 is 18 amino acids. Here the CDR3 reads CASIKGLAGPSGANVLTF. The DNA of the CDR3 is TGTGCCAGTATTAAGGGACTAGCGGGCCCGTCTGGGGCCAACGTCCTGACTTTC.

The chain uses TRBV18 and TRBJ1-6, with 8 bases matching TRBD1. Looked up from germline, CDR1 is KGHSH and CDR2 is LQKENI. The CDR3 sequence is 15 residues long. The J segment lost 7 bases and the V segment lost 3 bases, leaving 5 bases of the junction unmatched. The CDR3 is CASSPPQGANSPLHF. The CDR3 region has the DNA TGTGCCAGCTCACCCCCCCAGGGGGCAAATTCACCCCTCCACTTT.

The genes are TRBV30 and TRBJ2-7; D call uncertain. Trimming removed 5 bases at V and 1 base at J, with 15 bases between. CDR1 is GTSNPN, CDR2 SVGIG, per germline (reference sequence). The CDR3 contains 14 residues. The CDR3 here is CAWGFPPDSYEQYF. The DNA of the CDR3 is TGTGCCTGGGGGTTTCCCCCAGATTCCTACGAGCAGTACTTC.

The chain couples TRBV4-1 to TRBJ2-1; D unresolved. Trimming stripped 1 base from V and 0 bases from J, with 10 bases between. Germline lookup yields CDR1 MGHRA and CDR2 YSYEKL. The CDR3 consists of 16 residues. CDR3 sequence reads: CASSQVTLTSYNEQFF. The CDR3 region has the DNA TGCGCCAGCAGCCAAGTGACTCTCACCTCCTACAATGAGCAGTTCTTC.

CDR3 DNA sequence: TGTGCCAGCAGCGCGTCTAGCGGGCGGATCTACGAGCAGTACTTC. Translation gives CASSASSGRIYEQYF. The chain carries TRBV5-4 and TRBJ2-7; 8 bases are a match to TRBD2. The CDR3 runs to 15 residues. J was trimmed by 3 bases and V by 4 bases; bases with no gene match: 9. Per germline, CDR1 SGHNT and CDR2 YYREEE (reference sequence).